Following are 10 T cell receptor beta chains from one sample sequenced in a study of T and B cells in COVID-19 patients. Multiplex PCR with BIOMED2 TRB-A/B primer pools amplified TRB rearrangements. TCRdb analysed the multiplex PCR reads with MiXCR anew, one entry per CDR3 protein. The data hold roughly 7,000 distinct CDR3 sequences, with about 23% observed a single time. Each TRB amplification used about 220-500 ng of genomic DNA from blood. The sequenced sample was blood. Every receptor here comes from a human donor who had recovered from COVID-19.

Concerning this clonotype itself: With a much larger clone just one base away, this may be a read error. The chain uses TRBV7-6 and TRBJ2-5; D is undetermined. CDR3 size: 15 residues. Germline-derived CDR1 and CDR2 are SGHVS and FNYEAQ. CDR3 DNA sequence: TGTGCCAGAAGCTTGGCTCCGACTTCCCAAGAGACCCAGTACTTC. Its protein product is CARSLAPTSQETQYF.

Worth noting for this clonotype: The CDR3 ends on some other residue instead of the conserved phenylalanine or tryptophan, so this is likely a read error. The chain has TRBV20-1 and TRBJ2-4; D gene ambiguous. Germline assignment: CDR1 DFQATT and CDR2 SNEGSKA (reference sequence). The CDR3 sequence is 13 residues long. The ends were cut back, 3 bases at V and 4 bases at J, with 10 bases in the middle. The DNA of the CDR3 is TGCAGTGCTAGTGACTTAGGGAAAAACATTCAGTACTCC. It encodes CSASDLGKNIQYS.

A few counts support this clonotype. The chain links TRBV5-4 to TRBJ1-4; unclear D gene. Germline V gene lookup returns CDR1 SGHNT and CDR2 YYREEE (reference sequence). Trimming took 4 bases from V and 6 from J, leaving 16 bases between them. The CDR3 length is 15 residues. CDR3 sequence: CASSRWGSRDEKLFF. The CDR3 bases are TGTGCCAGCAGCCGCTGGGGTAGCCGGGATGAAAAACTGTTTTTT.

By proportion, this clonotype is medium-sized (0.01 to 0.1%). The chain links TRBV19 to TRBJ1-2; TRBD1 matches 7 bases. In germline, CDR1 is LNHDA, CDR2 SQIVND (reference sequence). This CDR3 spans 14 amino acids. With 6 bases clipped from V and 5 bases from J, the junction kept 9 bases outside the gene matches. For the CDR3, the DNA is TGTGCCAGTAGCTCCGACAGGGAGGCTTATGGCTACACCTTC. Encoded protein: CASSSDREAYGYTF. Using reference TRBV19 and TRBJ1-2 for the parts outside the CDR3, the full variable domain is DGGITQSPKYLFRKEGQNVTLSCEQNLNHDAMYWYRQDPGQGLRLIYYSQIVNDFQKGDIAEGYSVSREKKESFPLTVTSAQKNPTAFYLCASSSDREAYGYTFGSGTRLTVV.

This clonotype has more than one count but fewer than ten. J is TRBJ2-1 and V is TRBV7-2; D gene uncertain. V shed 1 base and J shed 5 bases, with 6 bases lying between them. The CDR3 loop spans 13 amino acids. Germline loops: CDR1 SGHTA, CDR2 FQGNSA. The chain's CDR3 is CASSLEQHNEQFF. The CDR3 DNA reads TGTGCCAGCAGCTTAGAACAACACAATGAGCAGTTCTTC.

In its sample, this clonotype ranks as large. This rearrangement joins TRBV29-1 to TRBJ2-1; D is perhaps TRBD2 (5 bases). Deletions cut 4 bases from V and 7 bases from J, with 11 bases between. Germline values: CDR1 SQVTM, CDR2 ANQGSEA. The CDR3 is 12 amino acids. DNA for the CDR3: TGCAGCGTTGGGGCTAGCTCGAATGAGCAGTTCTTC. Protein: CSVGASSNEQFF.

The rearrangement uses TRBV20-1 and TRBJ2-1; 7 nucleotides align to TRBD1. The CDR3 runs 16 residues. After removal of 0 bases from V and 3 bases from J, the junction contained 8 bases not matched to a gene. The germline V gene has CDR1 DFQATT and CDR2 SNEGSKA (reference sequence). CDR3 nucleotide sequence: TGCAGTGCTAGAGATCGGTCAGGGGGTATCTACAATGAGCAGTTCTTC. Encoded protein: CSARDRSGGIYNEQFF.

This clonotype is medium-sized. The V and J genes are TRBV6-2 or TRBV6-3 and TRBJ2-7; perhaps TRBD1 as D (6 bases). This CDR3 has 14 residues. CDR1 and CDR2 from the germline V gene are MNHEY and SVGEGT. V was clipped by 5 bases and J by 7 bases, with 18 bases between them. The CDR3 sequence is CASSSDRLKEEQYF. CDR3 coding DNA: TGTGCCAGCAGTAGCGACAGGTTGAAGGAAGAGCAGTACTTC.

In its sample, this clonotype was seen a few times. The chain recombines TRBV6-2 or TRBV6-3 with TRBJ1-5; D not resolved. The germline V gene encodes CDR1 MNHEY and CDR2 SVGEGT. The length of the CDR3 is 13 residues. The V end was cut by 6 bases, the J end by 0 bases, with 6 bases between. In DNA form, the CDR3 reads TGTGCCAGCAGACGCACTAGCAATCAGCCCCAGCATTTT. Translation: CASRRTSNQPQHF.

Details on this clonotype: Given a much more abundant clone one base away, this may be a read error. The chain uses TRBV6-1 and TRBJ2-2, with a tentative D call TRBD1 (5 bases). This CDR3 has 15 residues. Germline loops: CDR1 MNHNS, CDR2 SASEGT. The CDR3 DNA reads TGTGCCAGCAGTAAGTCTTCTCAGGGCACCGTGGAGCTGTTTTTT. It encodes CASSKSSQGTVELFF.